This record covers a single T cell receptor (beta chain). Its antigen is unidentified. Study-wide findings and caveats: Tumor memory CD4+ T cell TCR gene usage clustered with blood and lymph node memory CD4+ cells and lymph node naive CD4+ cells.

Constant-region reverse primers amplified full-length variable regions, followed by semi-nested Nested Universal Primer A PCR. From the 5' RACE reads, TCRdb called clonotypes with MiXCR, one entry per CDR3 protein. The sample consists of tens of thousands of distinct CDR3 sequences, 28% of them appearing once. Sequencing was performed on tumor-infiltrating memory CD4+ T cells sorted from the breast tumor. Subset: memory CD4+ T cells, CD4+CD45RO+CD25-. The clonotype originates from a female donor with breast cancer.

CDR3 bases: TGTGCCAGCAGTCATTCCCGACTAGCGGGAGACAATGAGCAGTTCTTC. It codes for CASSHSRLAGDNEQFF. This sequence joins TRBV6-2 or TRBV6-3 and TRBJ2-1, with TRBD2 matching 12 bases. V was clipped by 5 bases and J by 5 bases; unmatched bases: 7. The CDR3 totals 16 residues. Germline assignment: CDR1 MNHEY and CDR2 SVGEGT.